These 11 T cell receptor beta chains were all obtained from the same sample, sequenced in a study of blood T cell repertoires in COVID-19. The method was immunoSEQ multiplex PCR; TCRdb's version includes in-frame clones alone and lacks a portion of them. This sample has 140,000 to 150,000 clones, with approximately 86% found just once. What was sequenced was PBMCs or T cells enriched from blood (not recorded which). Source of these receptors: a woman aged 40 to 50 who had been exposed to COVID-19.

The gene calls are TRBV5-1 and TRBJ1-2; 9 positions match TRBD1. Germline V gene lookup returns CDR1 SGHRS and CDR2 YFSETQ. The CDR3 spans 13 residues. J gave up 8 bases and V 4 bases, and 6 bases lay outside the gene matches. In nucleotides, the CDR3 is TGCGCCAGCAGCATACAGGGGGCAAGAGGCTACACCTTC. It translates to CASSIQGARGYTF.

The rearrangement joins TRBV19 to TRBJ1-5; D may be TRBD1 (6 bases). Trimming left V 6 bases short and J 0 bases short, with 12 bases between. The CDR3 loop spans 15 amino acids. Looked up from germline, CDR1 is LNHDA and CDR2 is SQIVND (reference sequence). This chain's CDR3 is CASRRTVNSNQPQHF. CDR3 sequence (DNA): TGTGCCAGTAGAAGGACAGTGAATAGCAATCAGCCCCAGCATTTT.

The chain has TRBV9 and TRBJ1-1; 7 bases line up with TRBD1. The CDR3 extends over 16 amino acids. Germline V gene data show CDR1 as SGDLS and CDR2 as YYNGEE. Trimming removed 2 bases from V and 1 base from J; junction bases left unmatched: 8. As DNA, the CDR3 is TGTGCCAGCAGCGTCCTGGGCAGGGGGGCGAACACTGAAGCTTTCTTT. The encoded protein is CASSVLGRGANTEAFF.

The CDR3 DNA is TGTGCCAGCAGCCAAGTCCACAGGAATTCACCCCTCCACTTT. This encodes CASSQVHRNSPLHF. The chain combines TRBV3-1 (or the pseudogene TRBV3-2) with TRBJ1-6, with TRBD1 as a possible D gene (5 bases). The V end was cut by 1 base, the J end by 7 bases, with 8 bases between. This CDR3 has 14 residues. In germline, CDR1 is LGHDT, CDR2 YNNKEL (reference sequence).

This chain links TRBV10-3 with TRBJ1-1; 7 bases fit TRBD1. The CDR3 covers 12 residues. Per germline, CDR1 ENHRY and CDR2 SYGVKD. Trimming removed 6 bases from V and 7 bases from J; junction bases left unmatched: 5. The CDR3 sequence is CAIRKGAGEAFF. CDR3 coding DNA: TGTGCCATCAGAAAGGGGGCCGGTGAAGCTTTCTTT.

DNA for the CDR3: TGTGCCAGCAGGGGGACAGACTATGGCTACACCTTC. This gives the protein CASRGTDYGYTF. The chain carries TRBV6-5 and TRBJ1-2; 7 bases match TRBD1. After removal of 6 bases from V and 3 bases from J, the junction contained 1 base not matched to a gene. The length of the CDR3 is 12 residues. CDR1 is MNHEY and CDR2 is SVGAGI in the germline V gene.

The CDR3 is CASSQEGGTNEKLFF. The CDR3, as DNA: TGCGCCAGCAGCCAAGAGGGAGGGACTAATGAAAAACTGTTTTTT. The V gene is TRBV4-1, the J gene TRBJ1-4; the D is unclear. CDR3 length: 15 residues. Germline-derived CDR1 and CDR2 are MGHRA and YSYEKL. V lost 0 bases, J lost 2 bases, and 7 bases lay in between.

The chain recombines TRBV25-1 with TRBJ2-1; a possible D gene is TRBD2 (6 bases). The CDR3 covers 14 residues. Germline values: CDR1 MGHDK, CDR2 SYGVNS. Trimming pared 8 bases from V and 0 bases from J, leaving 11 bases between. CDR3 loop: CASDNGGSYNEQFF. The CDR3 region has the DNA TGTGCCAGCGACAACGGGGGCTCCTACAATGAGCAGTTCTTC.

This chain links TRBV18 with TRBJ1-2; 7 bases line up with TRBD1. The CDR3 length is 17 residues. V shed 4 bases, J shed 6 bases, and the junction held 17 bases outside the gene matches. Germline assignment: CDR1 KGHSH and CDR2 LQKENI. The CDR3 loop is CASSLLSTQDRRDGYTF. CDR3 nucleotides: TGTGCCAGCTCACTACTCTCGACCCAGGACAGGCGCGATGGCTACACCTTC.

The rearrangement uses TRBV2 and TRBJ2-5; weak D call: TRBD2 (6 bases). CDR3 length: 14 amino acids. V was clipped by 10 bases and J by 3 bases, with 18 bases between them. Germline-derived CDR1 and CDR2 are SNHLY and FYNNEI. CDR3: CATQGLSREETQYF. CDR3 sequence (DNA): TGTGCCACCCAGGGACTGTCCAGGGAAGAGACCCAGTACTTC.

The chain carries TRBV10-3 and TRBJ1-2; no firm D call. V was clipped by 2 bases and J by 4 bases, with 5 bases between them. CDR3 size: 12 residues. Germline CDR1 and CDR2: ENHRY and SYGVKD. CDR3 region: CAISEGSYGYTF. CDR3 in DNA: TGTGCCATCAGTGAGGGCTCCTATGGCTACACCTTC.